Listed here is a single TCR beta chain. In this sample, this clone turned up a few times. Its antigen has not been determined. No much larger clone is present one base from it, and per-base qualities are unavailable. The sample originates from a study of blood T cell repertoires in COVID-19 (dated by TCRdb to 2018 to 2020). About the study as a whole: Samples from collaborators originated in the United States, Italy and Spain and spanned both the acute and convalescent phases of COVID-19. A freely available public database, intended as a resource for researchers studying the immune response to SARS-CoV-2, is where the repertoires were released. Samples came from the ongoing ImmuneRACE study (first 160 participants) plus 1,254 subjects from 6 global collaborators. The prospective study material was composed of cDNA or gDNA derived from T cells, B-cell-depleted T cells, or PBMCs. Where available, HLA class I and class II types were obtained from metadata supplied by the sample provider rather than from assay-based typing. Nearly every sample came with metadata listing a de-identified subject ID, COVID-19 status, age in years and sex. The dataset comprised deeply sampled blood TCRbeta repertoires from subjects exposed to, actively infected with, or recovered from COVID-19. Study-wide findings and limitations: The amount of clinical and demographic metadata varied by source and participant and was provided uncurated.

The immunoSEQ Assay, a bias-controlled multiplex PCR, was used to amplify TCRbeta CDR3 regions from genomic DNA. In the paper's pipeline: Nucleated cell counts per sample were estimated from amplification of reference gene primers within the assay. To quantify the absolute abundance of each unique TCRbeta CDR3 rearrangement, sequence reads were collapsed and filtered. For each sample, productive Simpson clonality was calculated as the square root of Simpson's diversity index over productive rearrangements. TCRdb's version of the immuneACCESS table is confined to in-frame rearrangements and falls short of the full clone set. An unresolved V gene accounts for under half of the shortfall where checked; the remainder is of unknown origin. The V and J calls and clone size are taken from that table; D and trimming were inferred from the DNA. The sample table holds around 86,000 clones, of which around 82% were seen once. In total, the top ten clones hold 12% of the sample.

V gives up 0 bases and J gives up 4 bases, and the segment between their germline ends measures 9 bases. From cysteine to phenylalanine, the CDR3 is 14 amino acids long. The sequence is cut down to CDR3 DNA, 42 bases in frame from base 1. The germline V gene yields LGHNA for CDR1 and YNFKEQ for CDR2. Each collaborating institution followed its own protocols to collect whole blood in K2EDTA tubes. For TCRbeta analysis, collaborators shipped samples as frozen whole blood, isolated PBMCs, or DNA extracted from either of those sample types. This receptor was identified in a human donor in a cohort sampled during active COVID-19. The sequence is built from TRBV4-2 and TRBJ1-2; the D gene cannot be named for sure. The sample comprised peripheral blood. The DNA is TGTGCCAGCAGCCAAGATCTGAGACTCTATGGCTACACCTTC. This encodes CASSQDLRLYGYTF.